The sequence of this T cell receptor (beta chain) was determined in a study of cytomegalovirus exposure and HLA in healthy donors. Study-wide results and caveats: CMV antigen specificity of three CMV-associated chains was confirmed in vitro. Donors were assumed by presence/absence analyses to have roughly uniform sequencing depth.

This clone was picked up a small number of times. Its cognate antigen is unknown. In germline, CDR1 is ENHRY, CDR2 SYGVKD. V was clipped by 6 bases and J by 2 bases, with 11 bases between them. The CDR3 is 14 amino acids. Primers for the PCR totalled 60 Vbeta and 13 Jbeta. Repertoires were generated with immunoSEQ multiplex PCR, while TCRdb's copy carries only in-frame clones and drops some. The sample has some 150,000 clones, about four fifths seen once. The chain employs TRBV10-3 and TRBJ2-1; tentative D call: TRBD1 (5 bases). This clonotype was obtained from a man between 18 and 35 years old in good health and CMV-seronegative. The sequenced sample consisted of PBMCs. The CDR3 DNA reads TGTGCCATCAGGGACACCGAACCCTACAATGAGCAGTTCTTC. Encoded protein: CAIRDTEPYNEQFF.